This T cell receptor beta chain was documented in a study of shared T cell receptors in the human thymus. V dropped 6 bases and J dropped 1; count of bases not matched to a gene: 5. The CDR3 consists of 15 residues. The germline V gene has CDR1 LNHDA and CDR2 SQIVND (reference sequence). Data came from immunoSEQ multiplex PCR; TCRdb stores just in-frame clones and leaves some out. Of tens of thousands of clones detected, 90% to 95% appear once; the ten largest clones hold about 0.03%. This sequence was found in a human donor. The chain combines TRBV19 with TRBJ2-2; 7 positions match TRBD2. What was sequenced was thymocytes. CDR3: CASRGKRGNTGELFF. DNA for the CDR3: TGTGCCAGTAGAGGGAAGCGGGGGAACACCGGGGAGCTGTTTTTT.